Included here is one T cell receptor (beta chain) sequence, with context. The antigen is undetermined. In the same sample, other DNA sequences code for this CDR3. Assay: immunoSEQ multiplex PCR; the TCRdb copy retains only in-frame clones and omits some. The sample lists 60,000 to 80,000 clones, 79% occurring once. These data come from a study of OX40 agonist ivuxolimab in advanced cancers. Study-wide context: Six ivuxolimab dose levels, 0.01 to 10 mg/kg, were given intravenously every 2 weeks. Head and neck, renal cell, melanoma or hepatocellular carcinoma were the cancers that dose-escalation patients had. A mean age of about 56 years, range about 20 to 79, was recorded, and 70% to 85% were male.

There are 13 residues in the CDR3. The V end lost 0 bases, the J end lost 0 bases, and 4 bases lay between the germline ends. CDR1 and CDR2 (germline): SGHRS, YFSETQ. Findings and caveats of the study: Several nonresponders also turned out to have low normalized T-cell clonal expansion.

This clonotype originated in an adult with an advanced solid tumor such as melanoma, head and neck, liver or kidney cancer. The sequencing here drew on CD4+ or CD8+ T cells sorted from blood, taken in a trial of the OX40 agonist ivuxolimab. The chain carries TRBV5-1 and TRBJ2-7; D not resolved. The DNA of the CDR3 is TGCGCCAGCAGCTTGGGGGTCTCCTACGAGCAGTACTTC. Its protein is CASSLGVSYEQYF.